This is a list of T cell receptor beta chains from one sample in a study of long-term antiretroviral therapy in people with HIV. Produced via immunoSEQ multiplex PCR; TCRdb's table is partial and in-frame only. Here the sample spans under 25,000 clones, more than 70% being singletons. Sequencing used unsorted PBMCs, obtained 1.3 years after starting antiretroviral therapy. The receptors come from a man aged 55 to 70 with HIV. Each CDR3 is given with its conserved first and last residue. The D gene is left open where the match is weak. A clone size is listed for some rows: how often the clone was seen (once, few, many), or a class if it is expanded.

abundance: once
v_gene: TRBV6-1
d_gene: TRBD1
j_gene: TRBJ2-7
CDR3aa: CASSERDRFSYEQYF
CDR3nt: TGTGCCAGCAGTGAAAGGGACAGATTTTCCTACGAGCAGTACTTC

abundance: few
v_gene: TRBV14
d_gene: TRBD1
j_gene: TRBJ2-7
CDR3aa: CASSHDRAPYEQYF
CDR3nt: TGTGCCAGCAGCCACGACAGGGCCCCCTACGAGCAGTACTTC

abundance: .
v_gene: TRBV7-3
d_gene: TRBD2
j_gene: TRBJ2-3
CDR3aa: CASRGTSGGTDTQYF
CDR3nt: TGTGCCAGCAGGGGGACTAGCGGGGGCACAGATACGCAGTATTTT

abundance: .
v_gene: TRBV5-1
d_gene: .
j_gene: TRBJ2-1
CDR3aa: CASTPRGGADNEQFF
CDR3nt: TGCGCCAGCACCCCTCGTGGGGGGGCGGACAATGAGCAGTTCTTC

abundance: .
v_gene: TRBV13
d_gene: .
j_gene: TRBJ1-4
CDR3aa: CASSPGPPLGANEKLFF
CDR3nt: TGTGCCAGCAGCCCCGGACCCCCCCTTGGAGCTAATGAAAAACTGTTTTTT

abundance: .
v_gene: TRBV7-2
d_gene: TRBD2
j_gene: TRBJ2-5
CDR3aa: CASSLVRRESYF
CDR3nt: TGTGCCAGCAGCTTAGTTCGGCGGGAGTCGTACTTC

abundance: few
v_gene: TRBV4-2
d_gene: TRBD2
j_gene: TRBJ2-3
CDR3aa: CASGPRLAGDGDTQYF
CDR3nt: TGTGCCAGCGGGCCGAGACTAGCGGGAGATGGAGATACGCAGTATTTT

abundance: once
v_gene: TRBV6-5
d_gene: .
j_gene: TRBJ2-5
CDR3aa: CASSYTEASMETQYF
CDR3nt: TGTGCCAGCAGTTACACTGAGGCTAGCATGGAGACCCAGTACTTC

abundance: .
v_gene: TRBV5-1
d_gene: .
j_gene: TRBJ2-2
CDR3aa: CASTITGELFF
CDR3nt: TGCGCCAGCACCATCACCGGGGAGCTGTTTTTT

abundance: .
v_gene: TRBV5-1
d_gene: .
j_gene: TRBJ1-4
CDR3aa: CASSLEGGTYEKLFF
CDR3nt: TGCGCCAGCAGCTTGGAAGGGGGGACCTATGAAAAACTGTTTTTT

abundance: .
v_gene: TRBV2
d_gene: .
j_gene: TRBJ1-5
CDR3aa: CATAGGNQPQHF
CDR3nt: TGTGCCACCGCAGGGGGCAATCAGCCCCAGCATTTT

abundance: .
v_gene: TRBV10-3
d_gene: TRBD1
j_gene: TRBJ2-5
CDR3aa: CAISESLGQGAHETQYF
CDR3nt: TGTGCCATCAGTGAGTCGTTAGGGCAGGGGGCGCACGAGACCCAGTACTTC

abundance: .
v_gene: TRBV18
d_gene: TRBD1
j_gene: TRBJ1-5
CDR3aa: CASSLNRGSSNQPQHF
CDR3nt: TGTGCCAGCTCACTCAACAGGGGTTCAAGCAATCAGCCCCAGCATTTT

abundance: .
v_gene: TRBV5-1
d_gene: TRBD1
j_gene: TRBJ2-7
CDR3aa: CASRVQGFGYEQYF
CDR3nt: TGCGCCAGCAGAGTACAGGGGTTTGGCTACGAGCAGTACTTC

abundance: .
v_gene: TRBV5-1
d_gene: .
j_gene: TRBJ1-1
CDR3aa: CASTSGNTEAFF
CDR3nt: TGCGCCAGCACGTCGGGGAACACTGAAGCTTTCTTT

abundance: .
v_gene: TRBV9
d_gene: TRBD2
j_gene: TRBJ2-7
CDR3aa: CASSSGATPYEQYF
CDR3nt: TGTGCCAGCAGTAGCGGGGCAACGCCCTACGAGCAGTACTTC